The 19 T cell receptor beta chains below come from one sample, sequenced in a study of tumor-infiltrating lymphocytes in primary liver carcinoma. Total RNA amounting to about 520 ng was the source from which TCR beta cDNA was made with a constant-region primer. TCR beta libraries came from three nested multiplex PCR rounds using slightly modified ARM-PCR. The first two PCR rounds used TRBV1-TRBV30 primers with a Cbeta primer, approximately 9 cycles each. TCRdb re-called the multiplex PCR reads through MiXCR, storing one row per CDR3 protein. The sample has about 300,000 distinct CDR3 sequences, around three fifths seen once. The authors took blood RNA from unsorted whole blood and also extracted germline DNA. Sequenced sample: peripheral blood. The origin of the receptors is a man aged 35 to 55 with primary liver carcinoma and hepatitis B virus infection.

Of note for this clonotype: The missing conserved phenylalanine or tryptophan at the end of this CDR3 makes a read error likely. The V and J genes are TRBV11-2 and TRBJ2-7; D remains ambiguous. CDR3 length: 11 residues. The germline V gene has CDR1 SGHAT and CDR2 FQNNGV. This CDR3 reads CASNLSYEQYL. CDR3 coding DNA: TGTGCCAGCAACTTATCCTACGAGCAGTACTTA.

Comments on this clonotype: A single base separates this from a much larger clone, so it may be a read error. The chain employs TRBV4-1 and TRBJ1-5, with 8 bases that match TRBD1. CDR1 and CDR2 from the germline V gene are MGHRA and YSYEKL. The CDR3 consists of 16 residues. The V gene end was trimmed by 4 bases and the J gene end by 1 base; junction bases not matched to a gene: 6. This CDR3 is CASSLTDRGSNQPQHF. The CDR3 nucleotides are TGCGCCAGCAGCCTTACAGACAGGGGCAGCAATCAGCCCCAGCATTTT.

This clonotype was observed at least ten times. This rearrangement joins TRBV29-1 to TRBJ2-1; 14 bases match TRBD2. Germline trimming cut 3 bases from V and 6 bases from J; bases unmatched to any gene: 4. Per the germline V gene, CDR1 is SQVTM and CDR2 is ANQGSEA. The CDR3 consists of 15 residues. CDR3 sequence: CSVDPGTSGSNEQFF. In DNA form, the CDR3 reads TGCAGCGTTGATCCCGGGACTAGCGGGAGCAATGAGCAGTTCTTC.

On this clonotype itself: Sequence at one end of the junction differs from germline and may be a read error. The chain employs TRBV11-2 and TRBJ2-1; 9 bases fit TRBD2. This CDR3 region has 15 residues. Germline CDR1 reads SGHAT; CDR2 reads FQNNGV. As DNA, the CDR3 is TGTGCCTGCAGCTTAGGCGCGGGAGGGGCGTATGAGCAATTCTTC. Translated: CACSLGAGGAYEQFF.

As regards this clonotype: One base away lies a much larger clone, so this may be a sequencing read error. V and J are TRBV6-1 and TRBJ2-1; D is ambiguous. This CDR3 comprises 13 residues. Germline CDR1 is MNHNS and CDR2 is SASEGT. CDR3 bases: TGTACCAGCAGTGCCACTTCTAGCAATGAGCAGTTCTTC. This sequence encodes CTSSATSSNEQFF.

This clonotype has ten or more counts. The genes are TRBV29-1 and TRBJ2-5, with 10 bases fitting TRBD1. This CDR3 has 14 amino acids. Germline V gives CDR1 SQVTM, CDR2 ANQGSEA. The ends lost 3 bases at V and 7 bases at J; junction bases unmatched: 8. The CDR3 nucleotides are TGCAGCGTTGAGACAGGGGGCTCCGGAGGGACCCAGTACTTC. It specifies CSVETGGSGGTQYF.

Notes on this clonotype: Just one base apart from a much larger clone, this may be a read error. The chain is built from TRBV10-3 and TRBJ2-1; D is possibly TRBD2 (5 bases). This CDR3 has 14 amino acids. Germline values: CDR1 ENHRY, CDR2 SYGVKD. V lost 5 bases and J 5 bases, leaving 13 bases between the germline ends. The CDR3 DNA follows: TGTGCCATCAGTAAGTTCGGTAGCGACAATGAGCAGTTCTTC. It codes for CAISKFGSDNEQFF.

The chain has TRBV5-4 and TRBJ2-7, with TRBD1 matching over 8 bases. V dropped 4 bases and J dropped 2; count of bases not matched to a gene: 8. CDR1 is SGHNT, CDR2 YYREEE, per germline (reference sequence). CDR3 length: 15 amino acids. The CDR3 DNA reads as TGTGCCAGCAGCGACAGGGGTAAAAATACCTACGAGCAGTACTTC. Translation: CASSDRGKNTYEQYF.

The V gene is TRBV2, the J gene TRBJ1-5; a weak D match, TRBD1 (5 bases). V lost 6 bases, J lost 9 bases, and 15 bases lay in between. CDR3 length equals 13 residues. CDR1 is SNHLY, CDR2 FYNNEI, per germline. CDR3 loop: CASRGDAVGPQHF. The CDR3 DNA reads as TGTGCCAGCAGGGGGGACGCCGTGGGGCCCCAGCATTTT. The full variable domain, with the rest looked up from reference TRBV2 and TRBJ1-5, is EPEVTQTPSHQVTQMGQEVILRCVPISNHLYFYWYRQILGQKVEFLVSFYNNEISEKSEIFDDQFSVERPDGSNFTLKIRSTKLEDSAMYFCASRGDAVGPQHFGDGTRLSIL.

The chain employs TRBV5-1 and TRBJ2-7, with D possibly being TRBD1 (6 bases). Germline CDR1 and CDR2: SGHRS and YFSETQ. With 10 bases removed from V and 3 bases from J, the gap between germline ends came to 17 bases. This CDR3 region has 13 residues. The CDR3: CAGGGTGYYEQYF. The DNA for the CDR3 is TGCGCCGGCGGAGGAACAGGGTACTACGAGCAGTACTTC.

Turning to this clonotype: A much larger clone lies one base from this, so it may be a read error. The chain couples TRBV6-5 to TRBJ2-7; the match to TRBD2 covers 7 bases. Looked up from germline, CDR1 is MNHEY and CDR2 is SVGAGI. The V gene end was trimmed by 7 bases and the J gene end by 3 bases; junction bases not matched to a gene: 9. The CDR3 sequence is 14 residues long. CDR3 bases: TGTGCCAGCATTCCAACGGGAGGAGGCTACGAGCAGTACTTC. Amino acids: CASIPTGGGYEQYF.

In its sample, this clonotype was seen once. Since a much larger clone is just one base distant, this may be a read error. The chain uses TRBV6-5 and TRBJ2-6; D is ambiguous. The CDR3 totals 15 residues. Trimming took off 6 bases at V and 0 bases at J, with 9 bases between the two ends. Germline V CDR1 and CDR2: MNHEY, SVGAGI. The CDR3 protein is CASRSTASGANVLTF. The CDR3 DNA reads as TGTGCCAGCAGATCCACAGCCTCTGGGGCCAACGTCCTGACTTTC.

The CDR3 reads CASSLLTGNSPLHF. The CDR3 coding sequence is TGTGCCAGCAGCTTACTGACCGGGAATTCACCCCTCCACTTT. V gene TRBV7-8 combines with J gene TRBJ1-6; D is unresolved. Between the trimmed V and J ends, which lost 2 bases and 7 bases, there was a span of 9 bases. The CDR3 loop spans 14 amino acids. Germline CDR1 reads SGHVS; CDR2 reads FQNEAQ.

Remarks on this clonotype: This likely comes from a read error, as the CDR3 has no conserved phenylalanine or tryptophan at its end. The rearrangement links TRBV30 to TRBJ2-2; a weak D match, TRBD2 (5 bases). The CDR3 is 12 amino acids. V was shortened by 0 bases and J by 7 bases, with 6 bases between the two germline ends. Germline CDR1 GTSNPN, CDR2 SVGIG (reference sequence). The CDR3 here is CAWSVGGGELFL. DNA of the CDR3: TGTGCCTGGAGTGTAGGAGGCGGGGAGCTGTTTCTT.

About this clonotype itself: The junction departs from the called germline gene at one end, perhaps through a read error. The J gene is TRBJ2-2, the V gene TRBV6-1; D is ambiguous. Germline V CDR1 and CDR2: MNHNS, SASEGT. The CDR3 consists of 16 residues. In DNA form, the CDR3 reads TGTGTCAGCAGTGAACAGAAATTTGCGAACACCGGGGAGCTGTTTTTT. This translates into CVSSEQKFANTGELFF.

Many counts were recorded for this clonotype. The chain employs TRBV29-1 and TRBJ2-3; weak D call: TRBD2 (5 bases). Germline V gene data show CDR1 as SQVTM and CDR2 as ANQGSEA. With 7 bases removed from V and 9 bases from J, the gap between germline ends came to 11 bases. The CDR3 is made up of 10 amino acids. CDR3 in amino acids: CSATGLTQYF. The CDR3 DNA is TGCAGCGCTACCGGACTGACGCAGTATTTT.

Of note for this clonotype: A much larger clone sits a single nucleotide away, making a read error possible. This chain links TRBV4-3 with TRBJ1-2; D possibly corresponds to TRBD1 (6 bases). From germline, CDR1 is LGHNA and CDR2 YSLEER. CDR3 length: 14 amino acids. For the CDR3, the DNA is TGCTCCAGCAGCCAAGATTCAGGGGTTGGGGGCTACACCTTC. It translates to CSSSQDSGVGGYTF.

Regarding this clonotype: The germline gene is not matched at one end of the junction; a read error may be the cause. This chain joins TRBV12-3 or TRBV12-4 and TRBJ2-3, with D possibly being TRBD1 or TRBD2 (5 bases each). The CDR3 sequence is 16 residues long. The CDR3: CASSLVLGESKDTQYF. The CDR3 coding sequence is TGTGCCAGCAGTTTAGTGCTGGGGGAAAGCAAAGATACGCAGTATTTT.

Details on this clonotype: This may be a read error: a much more frequent sequence differs by one nucleotide. CDR3 protein: CASKDAGLNTGGLFF. The DNA for the CDR3 is TGTGCCAGCAAGGATGCGGGACTGAACACCGGGGGGCTGTTTTTT. The rearrangement uses TRBV28 and TRBJ2-2, with D tentatively TRBD2 (6 bases). The CDR3 covers 15 residues. In germline, CDR1 is MDHEN, CDR2 SYDVKM.